This passage covers 2 T cell receptor beta chains from one sample sequenced in a study of PD-L1 blockade in urothelial cancer. The sample's time point: pretreatment peripheral blood. Profiled with immunoSEQ multiplex PCR; TCRdb holds only in-frame clones, not every one. The sample has under 60,000 clones; around four fifths are singletons. Source: PBMCs, taken around atezolizumab (anti-PD-L1) treatment. The receptors were gathered from a man in his 70s with urothelial cancer.

The chain recombines TRBV5-1 with TRBJ2-2; D possibly corresponds to TRBD2 (6 bases). From germline, CDR1 is SGHRS and CDR2 YFSETQ. Trimming stripped 3 bases from V and 7 bases from J, with 28 bases between. The CDR3 is made up of 19 amino acids. The CDR3 sequence is CASSSRTRRTGEKSGELFF. For the CDR3, the DNA is TGCGCCAGCAGCTCCCGTACGAGAAGGACGGGGGAGAAGAGCGGGGAGCTGTTTTTT. Based on the CDR3 plus reference TRBV5-1 and TRBJ2-2, the full variable domain is KAGVTQTPRYLIKTRGQQVTLSCSPISGHRSVSWYQQTPGQGLQFLFEYFSETQRNKGNFPGRFSGRQFSNSRSEMNVSTLELGDSALYLCASSSRTRRTGEKSGELFFGEGSRLTVL.

This chain connects TRBV4-1 to TRBJ2-2; 7 nucleotides line up with TRBD2. Germline V gene sequence: CDR1 MGHRA, CDR2 YSYEKL. The V segment lost 1 base and the J segment 2 bases; nucleotides outside the gene matches: 4. There are 16 residues in the CDR3. CDR3 bases: TGCGCCAGCAGCCAAGTCGCTAGCGGTAACACCGGGGAGCTGTTTTTT. Amino acids: CASSQVASGNTGELFF.